Included here is one TCR beta chain sequence, with context. The antigen is undetermined. The sample belongs to a study of cytomegalovirus exposure and HLA in healthy donors. About the study: Findings of an earlier analysis included around 100 million unique TCR beta sequences from roughly 200 million T cells.

Study conclusions and caveats: Roughly uniform sequencing depth across donors was assumed, possibly incorrectly. Rare TCR sequences predominated, though certain public TCRs were found in many donors.

The PCR used 60 Vbeta and 13 Jbeta primers. The table came from immunoSEQ multiplex PCR; TCRdb's copy has only in-frame clones and leaves some out. The repertoire holds around 150,000 clones, with more than 60% as singletons. The sequenced sample consisted of PBMCs. This receptor was identified in a male donor in good health and CMV-seronegative.

The CDR3 nucleotides are TGTGCCAGCAGCTTATATCCAGGGGGCAGCTACGAGCAGTACTTC. Encoded protein: CASSLYPGGSYEQYF. The chain is built from TRBV7-3 and TRBJ2-7; TRBD1 agrees at 8 bases. J was trimmed by 3 bases and V by 2 bases; bases with no gene match: 6. This CDR3 contains 15 residues. Per germline, CDR1 SGHTA and CDR2 FQGTGA.